This passage covers 5 T cell receptor beta chains from one sample sequenced in a study of identical twins. TCRdb reprocessed the 5' RACE reads with MiXCR, giving one entry per CDR3 protein. The table shows approximately 210,000 distinct CDR3 sequences, with 6.5% occurring only once. The data also belong to a second study, concerning T cells expressing NK-cell markers.

The sequenced sample was CD8+ T cells sorted from blood. The receptors derive from a woman younger than 35 in good health.

This clonotype was picked up one time. V usage is TRBV2 and J usage is TRBJ2-2, with 9 bases aligning to TRBD2. Germline CDR1 SNHLY, CDR2 FYNNEI. The CDR3 contains 18 residues. In DNA, the CDR3 is TGTACCATCAGTCCACCATTAGCGGGGGTCACGAACACCGGGGAGCTGTTTTTT. This encodes CTISPPLAGVTNTGELFF.

The rearrangement joins TRBV6-1 to TRBJ2-1; tentatively, D is TRBD2 (6 bases). Between the trimmed V and J ends, which lost 6 bases and 6 bases, there was a span of 18 bases. The CDR3 is 15 amino acids. CDR1 and CDR2 (germline): MNHNS, SASEGT. CDR3 region: CASSIGLSAGNEQFF. The DNA for the CDR3 is TGTGCCAGCAGCATCGGACTAAGCGCAGGCAATGAGCAGTTCTTC.

The J gene is TRBJ2-2, the V gene TRBV24-1; perhaps D is TRBD1 or TRBD2 (6 bases each). The V end lost 5 bases, the J end lost 6 bases, and 27 bases lay between the germline ends. The CDR3 has 19 residues. Per the germline V gene, CDR1 is KGHDR and CDR2 is SFDVKD. CDR3 DNA: TGTGCCACCAGTGCGGCTTTAGGGGGACTGTACCACCTATCCGGGGAGCTGTTTTTT. Translating gives CATSAALGGLYHLSGELFF.

This sequence joins TRBV5-4 and TRBJ2-3; maybe TRBD1 (6 bases). The germline V gene has CDR1 SGHNT and CDR2 YYREEE (reference sequence). This CDR3 comprises 15 residues. Trimming took 4 bases from V and 2 from J, leaving 14 bases between them. The CDR3, as DNA: TGTGCCAGCAGCCAGGACAGTAGCTCCACAGATACGCAGTATTTT. It codes for CASSQDSSSTDTQYF.

This clonotype has at least ten counts. This chain links TRBV12-3 or TRBV12-4 with TRBJ1-5; 7 nucleotides agree with TRBD1. CDR3 length: 15 amino acids. Trimming took 1 base from V and 6 from J; bases not matched to a gene: 6. The CDR3 DNA sequence: TGTGCCAGCAGTTTAGGACAGGGAGGAAGTCAGCCCCAGCATTTT. Protein: CASSLGQGGSQPQHF.